This is a list of T cell receptor beta chains from one sample in a study of post-analysis software for immune sequencing data. TCRdb reprocessed the PCR reads with MiXCR, giving one entry per CDR3 protein. The top ten hold around 1.7% of the sample, which has under 650,000 distinct CDR3 sequences, roughly 40% seen once. The source material was blood. The receptors originated from a girl aged 5-17 years with multiple sclerosis. Both conserved end residues are part of each CDR3. D genes are given only for firm matches. Some rows mark clone size as missing; the rest say once, few, many or name a class of expanded clone.

>TRBD1|few|TRBJ2-6|TRBV20-1
CSAAGTGFSGANVLTF
TGCAGTGCGGCCGGGACAGGCTTCTCTGGGGCCAACGTCCTGACTTTC
>NA|NA|TRBJ2-1|TRBV7-9
CASSLAKGLPTYNEQFF
TGTGCCAGCAGCTTAGCGAAGGGACTTCCAACCTACAATGAGCAGTTCTTC
>TRBD1|NA|TRBJ1-2|TRBV5-1
CASSLMWTGGNYGYTF
TGCGCCAGCAGCTTGATGTGGACAGGGGGAAACTATGGCTACACCTTC
>NA|NA|TRBJ1-1|TRBV4-2
CASSQDVSRRNTEAFF
TGTGCCAGCAGCCAAGATGTATCCCGGAGGAACACTGAAGCTTTCTTT
>NA|few|TRBJ2-7|TRBV20-1
CSAHAGRGYEQYF
TGCAGTGCCCACGCGGGCAGGGGCTACGAGCAGTACTTC
>NA|NA|TRBJ1-5|TRBV2
CASSEAGDPNQPQHF
TGTGCCAGCAGTGAAGCTGGGGACCCAAATCAGCCCCAGCATTTT
>NA|NA|TRBJ2-3|TRBV7-9
CASSFPAAPGGTQYF
TGTGCCAGCAGCTTCCCGGCGGCACCCGGTGGTACGCAGTATTTT
>TRBD2|few|TRBJ2-4|TRBV12-3/TRBV12-4
CASSLAGGDIQYF
TGTGCCAGCAGTTTAGCGGGAGGGGACATTCAGTACTTC
>TRBD1|once|TRBJ1-2|TRBV11-1
CASSLAPAGGYGYTF
TGTGCCAGCAGCTTAGCGCCGGCAGGGGGGTATGGCTACACCTTC
>NA|few|TRBJ1-2|TRBV6-5
CASSRDSAYGYTF
TGTGCCAGCAGCCGTGACAGTGCCTATGGCTACACCTTC
>NA|NA|TRBJ2-3|TRBV25-1
CASSETSPDTQYF
TGTGCCAGCAGCGAGACAAGCCCAGATACGCAGTATTTT
>NA|few|TRBJ2-1|TRBV6-6
CASRPPGVYNEQFF
TGTGCCAGCAGACCCCCGGGAGTCTACAATGAGCAGTTCTTC
>TRBD2|NA|TRBJ2-3|TRBV24-1
CATSDTRTSGSGDTQYF
TGTGCCACCAGTGATACCCGGACTAGCGGGAGTGGTGATACGCAGTATTTT
>NA|NA|TRBJ2-7|TRBV11-2
CASRALSSRFYEQYF
TGTGCCAGCAGAGCTTTAAGTAGTCGGTTCTACGAGCAGTACTTC
>TRBD1|NA|TRBJ1-1|TRBV4-2
CASSQGTGGMDTEAFF
TGTGCCAGCAGCCAGGGGACAGGGGGCATGGACACTGAAGCTTTCTTT
>NA|NA|TRBJ1-2|TRBV6-5
CASSSFEDSYGYTF
TGTGCCAGCAGTTCCTTCGAGGACTCCTATGGCTACACCTTC
>TRBD1|NA|TRBJ2-5|TRBV12-3/TRBV12-4
CASSSRQGAAGNQETQYF
TGTGCCAGCAGTTCCAGACAGGGGGCGGCGGGGAACCAAGAGACCCAGTACTTC
>NA|few|TRBJ2-6|TRBV7-9
CASSPLSSGANVLTF
TGTGCCAGCAGCCCGCTGAGCTCTGGGGCCAACGTCCTGACTTTC
>TRBD2|NA|TRBJ2-7|TRBV6-5
CASSTRTSGRLYEQYF
TGTGCCAGCAGTACTCGGACTAGCGGGAGATTGTACGAGCAGTACTTC
>TRBD1|few|TRBJ2-1|TRBV7-2
CASTQQGLLNEQFF
TGTGCCAGCACCCAACAGGGGCTGCTCAATGAGCAGTTCTTC
>NA|once|TRBJ2-7|TRBV5-5
CASSLETTPYEQYF
TGTGCCAGCAGCTTGGAGACCACTCCCTACGAGCAGTACTTC
>NA|NA|TRBJ1-2|TRBV2
CASLPREGRNGYTF
TGTGCCAGCTTGCCGAGGGAGGGGCGGAATGGCTACACCTTC
>NA|NA|TRBJ1-4|TRBV20-1
CSARVWNGANEKLFF
TGCAGTGCTAGGGTATGGAACGGAGCTAATGAAAAACTGTTTTTT
>TRBD1|NA|TRBJ1-2|TRBV12-3/TRBV12-4
CASSFQGAAGYTF
TGTGCCAGCAGTTTTCAGGGGGCCGCTGGCTACACCTTC
>NA|NA|TRBJ2-5|TRBV5-1
CASSLQIRQQETQYF
TGCGCCAGCAGCTTGCAGATCCGACAGCAAGAGACCCAGTACTTC
>TRBD2|NA|TRBJ2-7|TRBV12-3/TRBV12-4
CASSPATPPGREQYF
TGTGCCAGCAGTCCAGCGACCCCCCCCGGGAGGGAGCAGTACTTC
>NA|NA|TRBJ2-3|TRBV12-3/TRBV12-4
CASTHGRSGRTDTQYF
TGTGCCAGCACCCATGGCAGGTCGGGCCGCACAGATACGCAGTATTTT
>TRBD1|NA|TRBJ2-7|TRBV20-1
CSARGDRGYYEQYF
TGCAGTGCTAGAGGGGACAGGGGGTACTACGAGCAGTACTTC
>NA|NA|TRBJ2-3|TRBV27
CASSSLIDSQKDTQYF
TGTGCCAGCAGTTCCCTTATAGACTCCCAGAAAGATACGCAGTATTTT
>NA|NA|TRBJ1-6|TRBV11-2
CASSLDAVLYYGSPLHF
TGTGCCAGCAGCTTAGATGCTGTCCTATACTACGGGTCACCCCTCCACTTT
>TRBD2|few|TRBJ2-1|TRBV20-1
CSARDRLASRNEQFF
TGCAGTGCTAGAGATCGACTAGCGAGTCGCAATGAGCAGTTCTTC
>NA|NA|TRBJ1-2|TRBV4-1
CASSQVLGLLSNYGYTF
TGCGCCAGCAGCCAAGTGCTCGGCCTACTATCTAACTATGGCTACACCTTC
>NA|few|TRBJ2-5|TRBV7-2
CASSLRPPGETQYF
TGTGCCAGCAGCTTAAGGCCCCCCGGGGAGACCCAGTACTTC
>NA|NA|TRBJ2-1|TRBV6-6
CASSYGAGDGEQFF
TGTGCCAGCAGTTACGGAGCAGGCGATGGGGAGCAGTTCTTC
>NA|few|TRBJ2-7|TRBV7-6
CASSLAQGINEQYF
TGTGCCAGCAGCTTAGCTCAGGGGATCAACGAGCAGTACTTC
>TRBD1|NA|TRBJ1-2|TRBV2
CASSTTQGTYGYTF
TGTGCCAGCAGTACAACACAGGGGACCTATGGCTACACCTTC
>NA|few|TRBJ2-5|TRBV5-5
CASHRDSQETQYF
TGTGCCAGCCATCGGGACTCGCAAGAGACCCAGTACTTC
>TRBD1|few|TRBJ1-6|TRBV5-5
CASSLLSGQGANSPLHF
TGTGCCAGCAGCTTGTTGTCGGGACAGGGTGCAAATTCACCCCTCCACTTT
>NA|NA|TRBJ1-5|TRBV5-6
CASSLKPTGNQPQHF
TGTGCCAGCAGCTTGAAGCCCACAGGCAATCAGCCCCAGCATTTT
>TRBD1|NA|TRBJ1-6|TRBV6-1
CASSEGDSSPLHF
TGTGCCAGCAGTGAAGGGGACAGTTCACCCCTCCACTTT
>TRBD1|NA|TRBJ2-7|TRBV7-6
CASSSGAGGQNEQYF
TGTGCCAGCAGCTCAGGGGCAGGGGGCCAGAACGAGCAGTACTTC
>TRBD2|NA|TRBJ2-7|TRBV20-1
CSARELAGPYEQYF
TGCAGTGCTAGAGAGCTAGCGGGACCATACGAGCAGTACTTC
>NA|once|TRBJ2-3|TRBV20-1
CSARDRQGPTDTQYF
TGCAGTGCTAGAGACCGGCAGGGGCCCACAGATACGCAGTATTTT
>NA|few|TRBJ2-7|TRBV11-2
CASSFRDLTHEQYF
TGTGCCAGCAGCTTCCGGGACCTGACCCACGAGCAGTACTTC
>NA|few|TRBJ1-2|TRBV5-1
CASSVGQTHDGYTF
TGCGCCAGCAGCGTCGGACAGACTCATGATGGCTACACCTTC